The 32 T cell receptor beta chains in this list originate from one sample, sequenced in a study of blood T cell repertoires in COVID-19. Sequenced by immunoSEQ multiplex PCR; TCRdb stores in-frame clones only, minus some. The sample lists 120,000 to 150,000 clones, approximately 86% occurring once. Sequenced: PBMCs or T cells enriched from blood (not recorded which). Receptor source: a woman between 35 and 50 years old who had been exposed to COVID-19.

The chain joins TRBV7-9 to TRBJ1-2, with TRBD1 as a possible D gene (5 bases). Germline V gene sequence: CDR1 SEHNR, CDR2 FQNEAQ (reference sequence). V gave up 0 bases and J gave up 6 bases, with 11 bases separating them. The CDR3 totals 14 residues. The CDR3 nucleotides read TGTGCCAGCAGCTTAGCGCAGGGTGGGAATGGCTACACCTTC. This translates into CASSLAQGGNGYTF.

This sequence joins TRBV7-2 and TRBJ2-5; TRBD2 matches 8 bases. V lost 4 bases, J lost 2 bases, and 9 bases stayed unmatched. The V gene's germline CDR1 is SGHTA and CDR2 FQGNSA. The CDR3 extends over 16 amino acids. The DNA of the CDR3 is TGTGCCAGCAGCTCTCAATCGGGACTAGGTCAAGAGACCCAGTACTTC. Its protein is CASSSQSGLGQETQYF. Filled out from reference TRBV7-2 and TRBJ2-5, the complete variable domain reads GAGVSQSPSNKVTEKGKDVELRCDPISGHTALYWYRQSLGQGLEFLIYFQGNSAPDKSGLPSDRFSAERTGGSVSTLTIQRTQQEDSAVYLCASSSQSGLGQETQYFGPGTRLLVL.

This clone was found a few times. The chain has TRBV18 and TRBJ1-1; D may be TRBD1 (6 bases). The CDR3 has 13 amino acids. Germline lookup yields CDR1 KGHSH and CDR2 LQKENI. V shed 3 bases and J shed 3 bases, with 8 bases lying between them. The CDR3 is CASSPSGDTEAFF. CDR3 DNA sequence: TGTGCCAGCTCACCCTCAGGGGACACTGAAGCTTTCTTT.

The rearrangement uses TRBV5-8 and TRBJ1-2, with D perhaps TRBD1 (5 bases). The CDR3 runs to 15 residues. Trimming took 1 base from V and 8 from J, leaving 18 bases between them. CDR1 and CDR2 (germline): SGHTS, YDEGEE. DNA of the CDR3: TGTGCCAGCAGCTTGATGGGGCAGCCCTACGGCGGCTACACCTTC. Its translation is CASSLMGQPYGGYTF.

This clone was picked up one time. This CDR3 is CATSRDQGYTGELFF. The CDR3 coding sequence is TGTGCCACCAGCAGAGATCAGGGTTATACCGGGGAGCTGTTTTTT. The chain couples TRBV15 to TRBJ2-2; tentative D call: TRBD1 (5 bases). Per the germline V gene, CDR1 is LNHNV and CDR2 is YYDKDF (reference sequence). The V end lost 0 bases, the J end lost 5 bases, and 10 bases lay between the germline ends. CDR3 length: 15 residues.

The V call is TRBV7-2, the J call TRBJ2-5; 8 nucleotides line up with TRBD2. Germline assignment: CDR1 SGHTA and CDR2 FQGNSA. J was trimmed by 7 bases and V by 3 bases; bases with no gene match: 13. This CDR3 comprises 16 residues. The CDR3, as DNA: TGTGCCAGCAGCTTTGTGGTAGCGGGACCAGGAGGGACCCAGTACTTC. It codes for CASSFVVAGPGGTQYF.

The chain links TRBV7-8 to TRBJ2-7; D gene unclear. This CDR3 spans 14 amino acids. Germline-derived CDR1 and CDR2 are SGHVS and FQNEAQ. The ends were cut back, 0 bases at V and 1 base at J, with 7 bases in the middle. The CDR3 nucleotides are TGTGCCAGCAGCTTAGCAGGCAGGTCCTACGAGCAGTACTTC. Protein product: CASSLAGRSYEQYF.

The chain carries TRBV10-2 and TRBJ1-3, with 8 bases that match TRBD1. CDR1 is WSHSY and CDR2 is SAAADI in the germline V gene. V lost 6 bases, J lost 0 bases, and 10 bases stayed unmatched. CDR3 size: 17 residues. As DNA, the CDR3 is TGCGCCAGCAGGGACGGGACAGGAGCCTCCTCTGGAAACACCATATATTTT. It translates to CASRDGTGASSGNTIYF.

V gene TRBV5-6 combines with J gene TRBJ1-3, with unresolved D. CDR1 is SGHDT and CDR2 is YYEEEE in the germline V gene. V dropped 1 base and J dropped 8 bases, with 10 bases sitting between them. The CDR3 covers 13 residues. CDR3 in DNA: TGTGCCAGCAGCTTGTACGGGTTGGACACCATATATTTT. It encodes CASSLYGLDTIYF. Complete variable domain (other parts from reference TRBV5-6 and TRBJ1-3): DAGVTQSPTHLIKTRGQQVTLRCSPKSGHDTVSWYQQALGQGPQFIFQYYEEEERQRGNFPDRFSGHQFPNYSSELNVNALLLGDSALYLCASSLYGLDTIYFGEGSWLTVV.

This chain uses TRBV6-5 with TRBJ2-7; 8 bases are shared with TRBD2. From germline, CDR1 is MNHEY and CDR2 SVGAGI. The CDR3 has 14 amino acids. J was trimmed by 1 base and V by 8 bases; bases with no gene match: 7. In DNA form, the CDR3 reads TGTGCCAGCGGAGATAGCGGGGTTTCCTACGAGCAGTACTTC. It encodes CASGDSGVSYEQYF.

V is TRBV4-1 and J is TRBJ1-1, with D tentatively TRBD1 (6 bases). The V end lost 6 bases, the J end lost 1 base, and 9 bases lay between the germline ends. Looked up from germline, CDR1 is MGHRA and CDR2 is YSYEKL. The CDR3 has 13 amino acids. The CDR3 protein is CASRQTGNTEAFF. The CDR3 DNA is TGCGCCAGCAGGCAGACAGGGAACACTGAAGCTTTCTTT.

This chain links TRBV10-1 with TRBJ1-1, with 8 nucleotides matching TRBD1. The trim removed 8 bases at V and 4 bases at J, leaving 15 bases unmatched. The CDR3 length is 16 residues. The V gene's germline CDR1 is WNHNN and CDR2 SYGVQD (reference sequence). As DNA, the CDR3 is TGCGCCAGCTCCGGGCAGGGGGCCATAAGGAGCACTGAAGCTTTCTTT. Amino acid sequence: CASSGQGAIRSTEAFF.

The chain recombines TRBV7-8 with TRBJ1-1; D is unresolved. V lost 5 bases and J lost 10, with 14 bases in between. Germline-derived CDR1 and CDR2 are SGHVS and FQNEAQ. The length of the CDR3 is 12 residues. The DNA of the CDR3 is TGTGCCAGCAGCCCTCGGGAAGTCGGAGCTTTCTTT. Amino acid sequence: CASSPREVGAFF.

CDR3 coding DNA: TGTGCCAGTAGTACCTACAGGGTCTCCTACAATGAGCAGTTCTTC. This gives the protein CASSTYRVSYNEQFF. V gene TRBV19 combines with J gene TRBJ2-1, with D perhaps TRBD1 (6 bases). Germline V CDR1 and CDR2: LNHDA, SQIVND (reference sequence). V gave up 4 bases and J gave up 0 bases, with 10 bases separating them. There are 15 residues in the CDR3.

The CDR3, as DNA: TGTGCCAGCAGCCTCGGACTAGCGGGAGGCACAGATACGCAGTATTTT. Its protein is CASSLGLAGGTDTQYF. This chain uses TRBV7-2 with TRBJ2-3; 13 bases agree with TRBD2. This CDR3 spans 16 amino acids. With V trimmed by 5 bases and J by 1 base, 3 bases remained unmatched. The V gene's germline CDR1 is SGHTA and CDR2 FQGNSA. The full variable domain, with the rest looked up from reference TRBV7-2 and TRBJ2-3, is GAGVSQSPSNKVTEKGKDVELRCDPISGHTALYWYRQSLGQGLEFLIYFQGNSAPDKSGLPSDRFSAERTGGSVSTLTIQRTQQEDSAVYLCASSLGLAGGTDTQYFGPGTRLTVL.

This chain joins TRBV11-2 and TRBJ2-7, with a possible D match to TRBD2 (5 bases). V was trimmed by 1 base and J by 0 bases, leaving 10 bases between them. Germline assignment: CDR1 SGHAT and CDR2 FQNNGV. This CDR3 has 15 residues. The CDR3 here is CASSLGVGSSYEQYF. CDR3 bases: TGTGCCAGCAGCTTAGGAGTGGGGAGCTCCTACGAGCAGTACTTC.

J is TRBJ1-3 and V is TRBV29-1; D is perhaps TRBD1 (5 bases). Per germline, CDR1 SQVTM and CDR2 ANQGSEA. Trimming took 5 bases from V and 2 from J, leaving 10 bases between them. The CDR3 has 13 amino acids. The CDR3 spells CSVWGGTGNTIYF. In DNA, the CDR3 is TGCAGCGTTTGGGGGGGAACTGGAAACACCATATATTTT.

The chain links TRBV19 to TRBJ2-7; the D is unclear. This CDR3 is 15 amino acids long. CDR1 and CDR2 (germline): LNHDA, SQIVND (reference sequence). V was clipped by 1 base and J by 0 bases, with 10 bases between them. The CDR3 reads CASSIVPGGSYEQYF. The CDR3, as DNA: TGTGCCAGTAGTATAGTCCCCGGTGGCTCCTACGAGCAGTACTTC.

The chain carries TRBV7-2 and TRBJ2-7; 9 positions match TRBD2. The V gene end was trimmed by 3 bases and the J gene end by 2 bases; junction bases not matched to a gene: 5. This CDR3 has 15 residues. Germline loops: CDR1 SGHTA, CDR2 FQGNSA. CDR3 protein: CASSFGLAGTYEQYF. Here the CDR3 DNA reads TGTGCCAGCAGCTTTGGTCTAGCGGGGACCTACGAGCAGTACTTC.

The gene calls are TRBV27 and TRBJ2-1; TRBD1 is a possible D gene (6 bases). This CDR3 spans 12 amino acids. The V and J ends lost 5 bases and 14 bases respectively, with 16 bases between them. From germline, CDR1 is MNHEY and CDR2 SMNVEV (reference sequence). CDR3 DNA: TGTGCCAGCAGTACAGGTGGGGGCGCGGAGTTCTTC. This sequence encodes CASSTGGGAEFF.

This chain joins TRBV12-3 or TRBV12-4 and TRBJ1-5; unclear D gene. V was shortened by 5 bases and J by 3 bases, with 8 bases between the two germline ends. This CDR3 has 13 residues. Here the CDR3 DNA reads TGTGCCAGCAGTAGGAGAGACAATCAGCCCCAGCATTTT. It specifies CASSRRDNQPQHF.

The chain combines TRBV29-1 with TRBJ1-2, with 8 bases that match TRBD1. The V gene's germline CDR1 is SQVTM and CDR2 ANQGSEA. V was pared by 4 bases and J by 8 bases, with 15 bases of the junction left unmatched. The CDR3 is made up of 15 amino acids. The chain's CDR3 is CSVASRETGVDGYTF. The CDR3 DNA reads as TGCAGCGTTGCTAGTCGCGAGACAGGGGTCGACGGCTACACCTTC.

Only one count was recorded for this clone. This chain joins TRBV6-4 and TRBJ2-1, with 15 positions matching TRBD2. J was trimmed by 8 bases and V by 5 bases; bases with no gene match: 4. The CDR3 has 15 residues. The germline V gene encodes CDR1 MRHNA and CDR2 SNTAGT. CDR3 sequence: CASSPGTSGGHEQFF. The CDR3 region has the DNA TGTGCCAGCAGTCCCGGGACTAGCGGGGGGCATGAGCAGTTCTTC.

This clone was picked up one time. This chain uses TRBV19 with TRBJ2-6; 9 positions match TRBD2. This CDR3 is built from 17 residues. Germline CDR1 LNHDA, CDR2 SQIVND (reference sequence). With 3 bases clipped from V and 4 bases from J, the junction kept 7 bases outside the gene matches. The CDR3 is CASSIRSSGTGANVLTF. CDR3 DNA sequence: TGTGCCAGTAGTATCAGGTCTAGCGGGACGGGGGCCAACGTCCTGACTTTC.

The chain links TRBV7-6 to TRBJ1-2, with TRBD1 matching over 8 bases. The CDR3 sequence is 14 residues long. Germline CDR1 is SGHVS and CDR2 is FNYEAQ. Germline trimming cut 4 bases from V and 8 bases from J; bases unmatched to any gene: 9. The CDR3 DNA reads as TGTGCCAGCAGCTCCGGACAGGGCAGATACGGCTACACCTTC. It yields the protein CASSSGQGRYGYTF.

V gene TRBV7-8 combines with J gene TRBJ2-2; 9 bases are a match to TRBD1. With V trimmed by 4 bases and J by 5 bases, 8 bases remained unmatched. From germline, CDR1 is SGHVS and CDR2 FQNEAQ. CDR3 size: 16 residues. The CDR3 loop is CASSWADGQGTGELFF. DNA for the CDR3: TGTGCCAGCAGCTGGGCCGACGGACAGGGGACCGGGGAGCTGTTTTTT.

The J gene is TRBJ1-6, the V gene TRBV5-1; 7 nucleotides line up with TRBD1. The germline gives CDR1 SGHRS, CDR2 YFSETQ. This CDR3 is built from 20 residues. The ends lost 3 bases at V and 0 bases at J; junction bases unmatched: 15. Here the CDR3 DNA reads TGCGCCAGCAGCTCGACAGGGATTGGGGTATATAGCTCCTATAATTCACCCCTCCACTTT. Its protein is CASSSTGIGVYSSYNSPLHF.

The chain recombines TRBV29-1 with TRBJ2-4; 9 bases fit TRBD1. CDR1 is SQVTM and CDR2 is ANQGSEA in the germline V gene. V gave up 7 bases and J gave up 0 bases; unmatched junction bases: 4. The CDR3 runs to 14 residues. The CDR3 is CSGTGAEAKNIQYF. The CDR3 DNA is TGCAGCGGGACAGGGGCCGAAGCCAAAAACATTCAGTACTTC. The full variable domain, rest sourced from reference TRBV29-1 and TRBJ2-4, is SAVISQKPSRDICQRGTSLTIQCQVDSQVTMMFWYRQQPGQSLTLIATANQGSEATYESGFVIDKFPISRPNLTFSTLTVSNMSPEDSSIYLCSGTGAEAKNIQYFGAGTRLSVL.

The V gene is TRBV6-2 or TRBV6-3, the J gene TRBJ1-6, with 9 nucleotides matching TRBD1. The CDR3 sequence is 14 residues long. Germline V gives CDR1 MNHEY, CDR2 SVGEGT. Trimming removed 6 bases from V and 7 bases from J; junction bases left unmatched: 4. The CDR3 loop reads CASSPGQGNSPLHF. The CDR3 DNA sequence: TGTGCCAGCAGCCCCGGACAGGGGAATTCACCCCTCCACTTT.

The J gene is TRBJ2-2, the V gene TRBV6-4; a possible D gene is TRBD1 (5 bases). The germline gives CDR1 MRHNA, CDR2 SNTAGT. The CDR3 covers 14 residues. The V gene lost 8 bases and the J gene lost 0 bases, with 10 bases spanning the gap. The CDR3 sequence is CASAETANTGELFF. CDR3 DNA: TGTGCCAGCGCTGAGACAGCGAACACCGGGGAGCTGTTTTTT.

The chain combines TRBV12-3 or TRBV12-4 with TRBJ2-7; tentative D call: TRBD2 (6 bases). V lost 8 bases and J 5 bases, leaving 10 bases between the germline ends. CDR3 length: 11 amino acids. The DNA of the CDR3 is TGTGCCAGCGCGGAGGGTAACGAGCAGTACTTC. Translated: CASAEGNEQYF.

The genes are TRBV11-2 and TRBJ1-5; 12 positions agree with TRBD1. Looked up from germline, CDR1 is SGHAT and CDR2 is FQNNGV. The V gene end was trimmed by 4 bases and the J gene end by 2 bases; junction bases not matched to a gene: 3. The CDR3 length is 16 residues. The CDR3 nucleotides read TGTGCCAGCAGCTCCGGGACAGGGGGCGGCAATCAGCCCCAGCATTTT. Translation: CASSSGTGGGNQPQHF.